These T cell receptor beta chains were read from a single sample in a study of CD8+CD57+ T cells in acquired aplastic anemia. TCRdb passed the reads through MiXCR, listing each CDR3 protein once. The table records 310,000 or so distinct CDR3 sequences, 56% of them present only once. Source material: sorted CD4+, CD8+, or CD8+CD57+ T cells (not recorded which) from PBMCs. Receptors were obtained from a human donor with aplastic anemia. CDR3s include the opening cysteine and the closing phenylalanine or tryptophan. The D gene is left open where the match is weak.

v_gene	j_gene	d_gene	CDR3aa
TRBV19	TRBJ2-2	.	CASRREWGAGTGELFF
TRBV2	TRBJ2-3	TRBD2	CGSGGDSDTQYF
TRBV7-9	TRBJ2-2	.	CASSVGPGELFF
TRBV19	TRBJ2-1	.	CASNKGGEQFF
TRBV6-5	TRBJ2-5	.	CASRESTGEETQYF
TRBV4-1	TRBJ2-7	.	CASSRGEGSHEQYF
TRBV20-1	TRBJ2-7	.	CSASAQRMNYEQYF
TRBV11-2	TRBJ2-3	TRBD1	CASSSTGVRTDTQYF
TRBV12-3/TRBV12-4	TRBJ1-5	TRBD1	CASSEGQWTQPQHF
TRBV29-1	TRBJ1-1	TRBD1	CSVDFWTGGLNTEAFF
TRBV7-2	TRBJ2-2	TRBD1	CASSFDRDSTGELFF
TRBV5-1	TRBJ2-2	TRBD2	CASEVGTSGTGELFF
TRBV10-3	TRBJ2-1	TRBD2	CAISISGSDEQFF
TRBV12-3/TRBV12-4	TRBJ1-5	.	CATSGSGQPQHF
TRBV6-5	TRBJ2-1	TRBD2	CASRAAGGYDEQFF
TRBV7-2	TRBJ2-7	.	CASSLAEGTYEQYF
TRBV2	TRBJ1-4	.	CASSLTSGSNEKLFF
TRBV27	TRBJ2-7	.	CASSLSQGHRNYEQYF
TRBV7-9	TRBJ1-1	.	CASSTGVRSAFF
TRBV27	TRBJ1-2	.	CVTSGNYGYTF
TRBV20-1	TRBJ2-1	.	CSAFRGGEQFF
TRBV20-1	TRBJ1-2	.	CSARDQFVAGIGYTF
TRBV11-2	TRBJ2-3	TRBD2	CASSLAGGEWGTDTQYF
TRBV7-8	TRBJ2-7	.	CASTLGDDGGAAIYEQYF
TRBV10-3	TRBJ1-1	.	CAISIGVSATEAFF
TRBV6-5	TRBJ1-6	.	CASSYDRGAGSPLHF
TRBV19	TRBJ1-1	.	CASSKAPNTEAFF
TRBV7-8	TRBJ1-5	TRBD1	CASSSGGRSNQPQHF
TRBV30	TRBJ2-5	TRBD2	CAWSSSGRQETQYF
TRBV7-8	TRBJ2-5	TRBD2	CASSLGSGGARETQYF